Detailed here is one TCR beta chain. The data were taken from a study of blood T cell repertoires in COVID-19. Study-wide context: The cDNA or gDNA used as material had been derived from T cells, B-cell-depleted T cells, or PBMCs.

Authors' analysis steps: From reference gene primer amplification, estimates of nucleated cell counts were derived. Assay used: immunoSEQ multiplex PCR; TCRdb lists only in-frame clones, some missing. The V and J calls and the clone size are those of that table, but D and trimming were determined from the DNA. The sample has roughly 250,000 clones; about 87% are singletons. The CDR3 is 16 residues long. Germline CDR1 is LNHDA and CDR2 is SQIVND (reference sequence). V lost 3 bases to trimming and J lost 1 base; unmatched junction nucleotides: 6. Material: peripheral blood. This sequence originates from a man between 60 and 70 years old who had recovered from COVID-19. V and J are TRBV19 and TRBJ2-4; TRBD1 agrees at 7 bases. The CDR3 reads CASSIVKGAAKNIQYF. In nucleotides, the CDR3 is TGTGCCAGTAGTATTGTTAAGGGGGCGGCCAAAAACATTCAGTACTTC.